One and the same sample provided the 27 T cell receptor beta chains below, sequenced in a study of identical twins. TCRdb called the 5' RACE reads again in MiXCR, with one record for every CDR3 protein. This sample has some 300,000 distinct CDR3 sequences, with 12% found just once. These same data were also listed under a study on yellow fever vaccine responses in identical twins.

The material sequenced was CD8+ T cells sorted from blood. The receptor set was obtained from a young woman in good health.

The V call is TRBV2, the J call TRBJ2-1; TRBD2 matches at 11 bases. Unmatched junction bases numbered 7, after V lost 6 bases and J lost 6 bases. Germline CDR1 SNHLY, CDR2 FYNNEI. The CDR3 loop spans 15 amino acids. DNA for the CDR3: TGTGCCAGCAGCGAGACTAGCGGGACCATCAATGAGCAGTTCTTC. It translates to CASSETSGTINEQFF.

The V call is TRBV20-1, the J call TRBJ2-5; 9 bases fit TRBD1. Germline V gene lookup returns CDR1 DFQATT and CDR2 SNEGSKA (reference sequence). CDR3 length: 16 amino acids. The junction had 6 bases not matched to a gene; V was cut back by 0 bases and J by 1 base. The chain's CDR3 is CSARDYRDRAQETQYF. Written as DNA, the CDR3 is TGCAGTGCTAGAGACTATCGGGACAGGGCCCAAGAGACCCAGTACTTC.

This clonotype was observed a few times. This chain uses TRBV12-3 or TRBV12-4 with TRBJ2-3; tentatively, D is TRBD1 (5 bases). V was pared by 6 bases and J by 5 bases, with 15 bases between. The CDR3 spans 14 residues. CDR3 residues: CASSPLDSQDTQYF. CDR3 bases: TGTGCCAGCAGCCCCCTTGACAGTCAAGATACGCAGTATTTT.

This clonotype was observed a handful of times. The rearrangement links TRBV11-1 to TRBJ2-2; the match to TRBD1 covers 8 bases. This CDR3 region has 18 residues. V lost 5 bases to trimming and J lost 0 bases; unmatched junction nucleotides: 11. CDR1 and CDR2 (germline): SGHAT, FQDESV (reference sequence). The CDR3 protein is CASSQRDRTRPNTGELFF. CDR3 DNA: TGTGCCAGCAGCCAAAGGGACAGGACGAGACCGAACACCGGGGAGCTGTTTTTT.

The chain carries TRBV4-1 and TRBJ2-2; either TRBD1 or TRBD2 may fit D (5 bases each). The V end was cut by 4 bases, the J end by 0 bases, with 9 bases between. This CDR3 spans 15 amino acids. Germline CDR1 reads MGHRA; CDR2 reads YSYEKL. CDR3 nucleotide sequence: TGCGCCAGCAGCCTCGGGGACGCGAACACCGGGGAGCTGTTTTTT. As protein: CASSLGDANTGELFF.

This chain joins TRBV11-1 and TRBJ2-7; no reliable D call. The CDR3 spans 12 residues. Germline-derived CDR1 and CDR2 are SGHAT and FQDESV (reference sequence). V was pared by 8 bases and J by 3 bases, with 11 bases between. CDR3 in DNA: TGTGCCAGCTGCCACAGTGACTACGAGCAGTACTTC. This codes for CASCHSDYEQYF.

This chain links TRBV5-1 with TRBJ2-7, with unresolved D. The CDR3 extends over 14 amino acids. Germline V CDR1 and CDR2: SGHRS, YFSETQ. The V end lost 1 base, the J end lost 2 bases, and 10 bases lay between the germline ends. The CDR3 loop reads CASSLRKSPYEQYF. DNA of the CDR3: TGCGCCAGCAGCTTGAGGAAGTCACCCTACGAGCAGTACTTC.

J is TRBJ2-1 and V is TRBV28; possible D gene TRBD2, 6 bases. Germline V lookup: CDR1 MDHEN, CDR2 SYDVKM. This CDR3 has 14 residues. V was clipped by 6 bases and J by 2 bases, with 11 bases between them. The CDR3 here is CASRPAGPYNEQFF. CDR3 nucleotides: TGTGCCAGCAGACCAGCGGGCCCCTACAATGAGCAGTTCTTC.

This clonotype appeared many times. The chain links TRBV5-6 to TRBJ2-7; D unclear. Germline CDR1 SGHDT, CDR2 YYEEEE. Trimming left V 0 bases short and J 2 bases short, with 9 bases between. This CDR3 spans 14 amino acids. The DNA of the CDR3 is TGTGCCAGCAGCTTGGGACGTCAGGCCTACGAGCAGTACGTC. Translation gives CASSLGRQAYEQYV.

This clonotype was detected a few times. The gene calls are TRBV28 and TRBJ1-6; no definite D call. With 3 bases removed from V and 7 bases from J, the gap between germline ends came to 10 bases. Germline CDR1 MDHEN, CDR2 SYDVKM. The CDR3 loop spans 14 amino acids. In DNA, the CDR3 is TGTGCCAGCAGTTTCCGGGCCCAAAATTCACCCCTCCACTTT. It translates to CASSFRAQNSPLHF.

This clonotype was picked up a small number of times. The gene calls are TRBV7-2 and TRBJ2-1; no reliable D call. This CDR3 is 14 amino acids long. Germline CDR1 is SGHTA and CDR2 is FQGNSA. Trimming left V 2 bases short and J 5 bases short, with 10 bases between. The DNA for the CDR3 is TGTGCCAGCAGCTTATCAGGTTCCCACAATGAGCAGTTCTTC. It codes for CASSLSGSHNEQFF.

The chain is built from TRBV11-3 and TRBJ2-1; 13 bases are a match to TRBD2. The trim removed 4 bases at V and 3 bases at J, leaving 6 bases unmatched. Looked up from germline, CDR1 is SGHNT and CDR2 is YENEEA. The CDR3 extends over 17 amino acids. DNA of the CDR3: TGTGCCAGCAGCTCTATCGGACTAGCGGGAGTCTACAATGAGCAGTTCTTC. Translation gives CASSSIGLAGVYNEQFF.

The chain combines TRBV28 with TRBJ2-7; 9 nucleotides align to TRBD2. CDR1 MDHEN and CDR2 SYDVKM come from the germline V gene. The V and J ends lost 3 bases and 2 bases, in that order; junction bases with no gene match: 8. The length of the CDR3 is 16 residues. This chain's CDR3 is CASSLLASGVTYEQYF. CDR3 DNA sequence: TGTGCCAGCAGTTTGCTGGCTAGCGGGGTTACCTACGAGCAGTACTTC.

This clonotype has more than one count but fewer than ten. J is TRBJ2-7 and V is TRBV9, with D possibly being TRBD2 (6 bases). The CDR3 covers 14 residues. Germline CDR1 SGDLS, CDR2 YYNGEE. V lost 3 bases, J lost 3 bases, and 13 bases lay in between. The CDR3, as DNA: TGTGCCAGCAGCGCCGCGGGAAACGACTACGAGCAGTACTTC. Its protein is CASSAAGNDYEQYF.

The CDR3 region has the DNA TGTGCCAGCACCCGGGACAGGGGTTTCCAAGAGACCCAGTACTTC. Its translation is CASTRDRGFQETQYF. V is TRBV6-1 and J is TRBJ2-5; 10 positions match TRBD1. Germline V gene sequence: CDR1 MNHNS, CDR2 SASEGT. The CDR3 is 15 amino acids. Trimming cost V 7 bases and J 1 base; bases outside gene matches: 6.

This chain connects TRBV10-3 to TRBJ2-5, with 12 bases that match TRBD2. V lost 2 bases, J lost 5 bases, and 9 bases stayed unmatched. CDR3 size: 17 residues. CDR1 ENHRY and CDR2 SYGVKD come from the germline V gene. Here the CDR3 reads CAISETLAGGPGETQYF. The CDR3 DNA sequence: TGTGCCATCAGTGAGACGCTAGCGGGAGGGCCCGGGGAGACCCAGTACTTC.

The chain recombines TRBV2 with TRBJ2-1; D might be TRBD2 (6 bases). This CDR3 spans 14 amino acids. V lost 7 bases, J lost 3 bases, and 13 bases lay in between. Germline values: CDR1 SNHLY, CDR2 FYNNEI. CDR3 amino acids: CASKSSGLYNEQFF. Here the CDR3 DNA reads TGTGCCAGCAAATCGTCGGGACTCTACAATGAGCAGTTCTTC.

This clonotype was detected a few times. V is TRBV1 and J is TRBJ2-7; the tabulated D call, TRBD2, remains unverified against the DNA. TRBV1 is a known pseudogene. This CDR3 spans 15 amino acids. The chain's CDR3 is CTSSPLAGDSYEQYF. Written as DNA, the CDR3 is TGCACCAGCAGCCCCCTAGCGGGGGACTCCTACGAGCAGTACTTC.

This clonotype was detected only a few times. This chain links TRBV13 with TRBJ2-7; no clear D gene. The CDR3 has 17 residues. Germline V CDR1 and CDR2: PRHDT, FYEKMQ (reference sequence). The ends were cut back, 0 bases at V and 3 bases at J, with 18 bases in the middle. The CDR3 DNA is TGTGCCAGCAGCTTAGGCCTGGGCGGCCCCGCGGACTACGAGCAGTACTTC. Protein product: CASSLGLGGPADYEQYF. Filled out from reference TRBV13 and TRBJ2-7, the complete variable domain reads AAGVIQSPRHLIKEKRETATLKCYPIPRHDTVYWYQQGPGQDPQFLISFYEKMQSDKGSIPDRFSAQQFSDYHSELNMSSLELGDSALYFCASSLGLGGPADYEQYFGPGTRLTVT.

V usage is TRBV28 and J usage is TRBJ2-3; 10 nucleotides line up with TRBD2. After removal of 5 bases from V and 3 bases from J, the junction contained 17 bases not matched to a gene. CDR1 is MDHEN and CDR2 is SYDVKM in the germline V gene. The CDR3 has 19 amino acids. The DNA of the CDR3 is TGTGCCAGCAGTACCCCCTCTAGCGGGAGTCTTGTCGGGACAGATACGCAGTATTTT. Translated, it gives CASSTPSSGSLVGTDTQYF.

This chain links TRBV3-1 with TRBJ2-5; 8 positions agree with TRBD2. The CDR3 loop spans 16 amino acids. V gave up 0 bases and J gave up 7 bases; unmatched junction bases: 10. Germline CDR1 is LGHDT and CDR2 is YNNKEL (reference sequence). The CDR3 DNA reads TGTGCCAGCAGCCAAGATCTATCGGGGGGGTCCCGGACCCAGTACTTC. Protein sequence: CASSQDLSGGSRTQYF.

This sequence joins TRBV27 and TRBJ2-5; 8 positions match TRBD1. Germline V CDR1 and CDR2: MNHEY, SMNVEV (reference sequence). With V trimmed by 5 bases and J by 5 bases, 7 bases remained unmatched. The CDR3 has 14 amino acids. The CDR3 DNA reads as TGTGCCAGCAGTCCCAGACAGGGGCGGGAGACCCAGTACTTC. Translation: CASSPRQGRETQYF.

The sample holds one count of this clonotype. CDR3 DNA sequence: TGTGCCAGCAGCAGACTCGGGACTATCCAAGAGACCCAGTACTTC. Amino acid sequence: CASSRLGTIQETQYF. The genes are TRBV5-4 and TRBJ2-5; 7 bases line up with TRBD2. Germline CDR1 is SGHNT and CDR2 is YYREEE (reference sequence). J gave up 1 base and V 4 bases, and 7 bases lay outside the gene matches. The CDR3 totals 15 residues.

The CDR3, as DNA: TGTGCCAGTAGTATTACTAGCGGGGGCGGGGAGCTGTTTTTT. Protein: CASSITSGGGELFF. This chain uses TRBV19 with TRBJ2-2, with 11 bases fitting TRBD2. Germline V gene data show CDR1 as LNHDA and CDR2 as SQIVND (reference sequence). This CDR3 spans 14 amino acids. The trim removed 3 bases at V and 7 bases at J, leaving 1 base unmatched.

In its sample, this clonotype was seen many times. The rearrangement joins TRBV7-9 to TRBJ1-5; D unresolved. V lost 1 base and J lost 3, with 7 bases in between. CDR1 and CDR2 from the germline V gene are SEHNR and FQNEAQ (reference sequence). The CDR3 sequence is 14 residues long. The CDR3, as DNA: TGTGCCAGCAGCTTAGAAGGGTCCAATCAGCCCCAGCATTTT. Protein product: CASSLEGSNQPQHF.

This clonotype has only a few counts. The CDR3 sequence: CASSLGSGRQTQYF. CDR3 coding DNA: TGTGCCAGCAGTTTAGGATCAGGGCGTCAGACCCAGTACTTC. V gene TRBV27 combines with J gene TRBJ2-5, with D perhaps matching TRBD1 (5 bases). The CDR3 is 14 amino acids. V shed 2 bases and J shed 6 bases, with 13 bases lying between them. The germline gives CDR1 MNHEY, CDR2 SMNVEV (reference sequence).

This clonotype came up many times. The chain joins TRBV7-9 to TRBJ2-7; tentative D call: TRBD1 (5 bases). This CDR3 spans 13 amino acids. CDR1 is SEHNR and CDR2 is FQNEAQ in the germline V gene (reference sequence). Trimming cost V 1 base and J 4 bases, with 8 bases left between them. The CDR3 DNA follows: TGTGCCAGCAGCTTAGGGGCAGGGTACGAGCAGTACGTC. Translating gives CASSLGAGYEQYV.